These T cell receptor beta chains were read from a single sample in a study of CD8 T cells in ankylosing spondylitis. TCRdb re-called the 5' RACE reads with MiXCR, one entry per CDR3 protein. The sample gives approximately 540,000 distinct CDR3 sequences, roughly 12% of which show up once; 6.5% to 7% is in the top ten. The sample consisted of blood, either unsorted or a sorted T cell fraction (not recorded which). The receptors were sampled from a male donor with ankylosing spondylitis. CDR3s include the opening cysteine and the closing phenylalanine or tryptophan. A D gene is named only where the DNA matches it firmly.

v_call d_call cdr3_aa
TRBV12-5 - CASGGTGELFF
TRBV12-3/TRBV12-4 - CASSLSGATYEQYF
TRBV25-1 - CASSEPAVSAQYF
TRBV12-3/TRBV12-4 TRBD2 CASSPRTSSTGELFF
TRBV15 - CATSKLGGRSSGNTIYF
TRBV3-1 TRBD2 CASSQELPGGGADTQYF
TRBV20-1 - CSARYTPNYGYTF
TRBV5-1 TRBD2 CASSLDVAGAYNEQFF
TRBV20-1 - CSASIPNEQYF
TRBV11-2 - CASSPSTRGHEQYF
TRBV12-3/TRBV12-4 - CASSPSGTAGNTIYF
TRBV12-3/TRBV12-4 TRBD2 CASSFRLAGGSLASNEQFF
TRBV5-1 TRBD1 CASSLAWTGPGNTIYF
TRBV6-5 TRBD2 CASSLPATSDGTQYF
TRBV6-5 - CASSYSDWDSELFF
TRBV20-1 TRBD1 CSAPGGTTNEKLFF
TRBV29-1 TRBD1 CSVPTGGEKLFF
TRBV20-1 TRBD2 CSAGLAGGPFYNEQFF
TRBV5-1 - CASSVVLGDQETQYF
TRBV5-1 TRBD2 CASTLALAGGGTGELFF
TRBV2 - CASSDSHNSNQPQHF
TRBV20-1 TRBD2 CSLVLAGKETQYF
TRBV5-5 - CASSLELGAGWNQPQHF
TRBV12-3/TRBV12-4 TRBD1 CASSSAHRGGGYTF
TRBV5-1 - CASSPASQVETQYF
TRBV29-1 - CSVEGGKGADTQYF
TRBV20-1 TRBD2 CSPGTNYNEQFF
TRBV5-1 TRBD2 CASSLGLAGPNEQFF
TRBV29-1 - CSVGDGRSGNTIYF
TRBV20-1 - CSARPGSSYNEQFF
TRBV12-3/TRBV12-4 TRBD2 CASSLNLLAGGVNEQFF
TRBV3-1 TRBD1 CASGRDSHNQPQHF
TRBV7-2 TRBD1 CASSPGTGVHGYTF
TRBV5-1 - CASATGGLNTEAFF
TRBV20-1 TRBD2 CSASVSSGRVTQYF
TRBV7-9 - CASSLRYGYTF
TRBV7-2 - CASSLALNRDTEAFF
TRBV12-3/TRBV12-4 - CASSDGQLINQPQHF
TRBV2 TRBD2 CASSGGGRITGELFF
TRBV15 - CATSPRTGREDTEAFF
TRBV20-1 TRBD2 CSARGLAGAGELFF
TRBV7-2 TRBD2 CASSPTSGSWYEQYF